The sequence of this TCR beta chain was determined in a study of shared clonotypes between healthy human individuals. The CDR3 has 17 residues. The germline V gene has CDR1 SGDLS and CDR2 YYNGEE. The V segment lost 3 bases and the J segment 4 bases; nucleotides outside the gene matches: 12. The protocol was immunoSEQ multiplex PCR, while the TCRdb copy is restricted to in-frame clones and leaves out a portion. This table has roughly 890,000 clones, about 92% appearing once. Naivety among CD8 cells was defined by CD45RO negativity and positive CCR7 selection, thereby excluding terminally differentiated effector memory CD45RA+ cells.

The origin of this receptor is a man under 40 in good health. This chain connects TRBV9 to TRBJ2-7; 11 bases agree with TRBD2. The sequenced material came from naive CD8+ T cells sorted from blood. CDR3 sequence: CASSEGVLAGGRYEQYF. The CDR3 DNA follows: TGTGCCAGCAGCGAGGGGGTTTTAGCGGGAGGGAGGTACGAGCAGTACTTC.